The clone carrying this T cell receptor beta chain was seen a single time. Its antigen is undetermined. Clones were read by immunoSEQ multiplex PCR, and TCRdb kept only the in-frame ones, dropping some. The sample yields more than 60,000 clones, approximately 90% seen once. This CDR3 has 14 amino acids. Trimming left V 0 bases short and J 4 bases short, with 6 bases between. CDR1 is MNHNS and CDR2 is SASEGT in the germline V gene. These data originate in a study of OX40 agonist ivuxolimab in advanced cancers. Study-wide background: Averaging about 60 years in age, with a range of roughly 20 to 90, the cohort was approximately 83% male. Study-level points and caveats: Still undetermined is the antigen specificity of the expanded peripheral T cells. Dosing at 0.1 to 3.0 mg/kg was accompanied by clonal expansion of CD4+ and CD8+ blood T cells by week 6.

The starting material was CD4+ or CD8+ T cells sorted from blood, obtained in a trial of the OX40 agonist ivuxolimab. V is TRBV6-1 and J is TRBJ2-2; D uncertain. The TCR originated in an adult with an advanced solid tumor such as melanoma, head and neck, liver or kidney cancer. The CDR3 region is CASSEALSTGELFF. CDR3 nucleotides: TGTGCCAGCAGTGAAGCGCTCAGCACCGGGGAGCTGTTTTTT.